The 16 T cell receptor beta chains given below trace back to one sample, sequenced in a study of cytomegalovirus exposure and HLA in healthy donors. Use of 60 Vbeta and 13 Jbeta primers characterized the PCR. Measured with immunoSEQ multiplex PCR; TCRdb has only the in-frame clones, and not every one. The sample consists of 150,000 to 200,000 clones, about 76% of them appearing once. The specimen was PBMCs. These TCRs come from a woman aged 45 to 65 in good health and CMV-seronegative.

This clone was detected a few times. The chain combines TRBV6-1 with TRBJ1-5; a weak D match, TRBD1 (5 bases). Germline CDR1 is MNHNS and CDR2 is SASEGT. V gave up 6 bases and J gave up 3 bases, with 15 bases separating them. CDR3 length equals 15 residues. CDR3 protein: CASRNHGGLNQPQHF. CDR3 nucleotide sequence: TGTGCCAGCAGGAACCACGGGGGACTCAATCAGCCCCAGCATTTT.

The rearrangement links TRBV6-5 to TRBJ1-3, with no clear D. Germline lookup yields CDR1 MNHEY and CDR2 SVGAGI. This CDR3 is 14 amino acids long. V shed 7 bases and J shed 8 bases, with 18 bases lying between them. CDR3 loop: CASTQRARGDTIYF. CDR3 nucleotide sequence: TGTGCCAGCACCCAGAGGGCACGTGGGGACACCATATATTTT.

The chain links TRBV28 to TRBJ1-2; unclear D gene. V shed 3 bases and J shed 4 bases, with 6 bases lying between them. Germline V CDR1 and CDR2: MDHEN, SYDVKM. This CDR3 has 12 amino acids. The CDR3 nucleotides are TGTGCCAGCAGTTTTGGCCTCTATGGCTACACCTTC. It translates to CASSFGLYGYTF.

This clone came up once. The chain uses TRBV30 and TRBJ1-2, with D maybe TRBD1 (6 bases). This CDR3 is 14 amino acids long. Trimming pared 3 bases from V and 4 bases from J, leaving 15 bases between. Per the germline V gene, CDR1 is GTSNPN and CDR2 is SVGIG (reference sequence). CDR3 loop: CAWSPDRNLYGYTF. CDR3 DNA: TGTGCCTGGAGCCCGGACAGAAACCTCTATGGCTACACCTTC.

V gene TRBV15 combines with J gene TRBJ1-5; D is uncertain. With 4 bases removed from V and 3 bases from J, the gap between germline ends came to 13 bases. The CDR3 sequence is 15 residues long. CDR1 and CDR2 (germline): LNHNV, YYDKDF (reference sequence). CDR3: CATSKTVRDNQPQHF. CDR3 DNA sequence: TGTGCCACCAGCAAAACAGTCCGAGACAATCAGCCCCAGCATTTT.

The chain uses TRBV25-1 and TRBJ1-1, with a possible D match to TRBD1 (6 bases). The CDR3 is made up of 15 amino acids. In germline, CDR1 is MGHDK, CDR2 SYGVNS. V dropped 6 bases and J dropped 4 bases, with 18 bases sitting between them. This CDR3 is CASRPAQGRSTEAFF. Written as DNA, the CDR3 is TGTGCCAGCAGGCCGGCACAGGGCCGTAGCACTGAAGCTTTCTTT. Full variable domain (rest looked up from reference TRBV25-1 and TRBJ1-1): EADIYQTPRYLVIGTGKKITLECSQTMGHDKMYWYQQDPGMELHLIHYSYGVNSTEKGDLSSESTVSRIRTEHFPLTLESARPSHTSQYLCASRPAQGRSTEAFFGQGTRLTVV.

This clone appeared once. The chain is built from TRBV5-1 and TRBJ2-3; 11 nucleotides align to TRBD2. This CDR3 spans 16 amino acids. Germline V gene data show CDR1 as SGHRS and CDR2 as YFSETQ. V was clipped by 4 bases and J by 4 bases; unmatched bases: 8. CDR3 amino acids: CASSTLAGAAADTQYF. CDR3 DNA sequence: TGCGCCAGCAGCACACTAGCGGGGGCTGCCGCAGATACGCAGTATTTT.

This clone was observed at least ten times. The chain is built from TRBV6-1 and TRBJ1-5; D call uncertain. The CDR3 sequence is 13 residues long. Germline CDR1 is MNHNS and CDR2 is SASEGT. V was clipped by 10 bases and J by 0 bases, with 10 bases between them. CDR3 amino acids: CAIQTSSNQPQHF. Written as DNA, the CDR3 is TGTGCCATTCAGACTTCTAGCAATCAGCCCCAGCATTTT.

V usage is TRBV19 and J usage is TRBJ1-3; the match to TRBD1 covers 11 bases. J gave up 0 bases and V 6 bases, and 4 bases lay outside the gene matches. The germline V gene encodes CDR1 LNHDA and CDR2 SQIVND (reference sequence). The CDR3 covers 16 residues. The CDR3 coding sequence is TGTGCCAGTAGAAGAGGGACAGGGGGCTCTGGAAACACCATATATTTT. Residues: CASRRGTGGSGNTIYF.

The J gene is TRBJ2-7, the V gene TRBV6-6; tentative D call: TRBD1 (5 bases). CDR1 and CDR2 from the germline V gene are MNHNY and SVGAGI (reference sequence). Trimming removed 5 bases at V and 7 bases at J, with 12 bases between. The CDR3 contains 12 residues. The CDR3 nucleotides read TGTGCCAGCAGTATCAGGGTGTGGGAGCAGTACTTC. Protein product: CASSIRVWEQYF.

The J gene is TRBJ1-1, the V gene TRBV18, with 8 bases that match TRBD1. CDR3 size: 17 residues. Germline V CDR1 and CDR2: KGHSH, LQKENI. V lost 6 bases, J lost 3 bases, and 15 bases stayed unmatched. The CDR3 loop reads CASSLRGRLAPDTEAFF. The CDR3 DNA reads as TGTGCCAGCTCGCTCAGGGGGCGTTTGGCACCTGACACTGAAGCTTTCTTT.

The CDR3 loop is CASTGITDTQYF. The CDR3 DNA reads as TGTGCCAGCACGGGGATAACAGATACGCAGTATTTT. The V gene is TRBV2, the J gene TRBJ2-3, with D maybe TRBD2 (5 bases). Germline values: CDR1 SNHLY, CDR2 FYNNEI. CDR3 length: 12 residues. The V and J ends lost 7 bases and 3 bases respectively, with 8 bases between them.

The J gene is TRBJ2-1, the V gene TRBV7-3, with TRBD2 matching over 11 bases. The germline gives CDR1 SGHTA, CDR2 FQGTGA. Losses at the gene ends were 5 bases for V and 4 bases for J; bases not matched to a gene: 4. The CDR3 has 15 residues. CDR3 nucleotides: TGTGCCAGCAGCCCAACTAGCGGGGGTTACAATGAGCAGTTCTTC. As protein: CASSPTSGGYNEQFF.

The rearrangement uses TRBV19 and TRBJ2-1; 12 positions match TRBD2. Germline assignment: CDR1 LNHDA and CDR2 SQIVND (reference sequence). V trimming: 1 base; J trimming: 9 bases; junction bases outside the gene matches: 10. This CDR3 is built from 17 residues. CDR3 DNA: TGTGCCAGTAGTATAGGCCCTAGCGGGGGGGAACGGGGTGAGCAGTTCTTC. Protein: CASSIGPSGGERGEQFF. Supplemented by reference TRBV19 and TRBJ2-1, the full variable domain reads DGGITQSPKYLFRKEGQNVTLSCEQNLNHDAMYWYRQDPGQGLRLIYYSQIVNDFQKGDIAEGYSVSREKKESFPLTVTSAQKNPTAFYLCASSIGPSGGERGEQFFGPGTRLTVL.

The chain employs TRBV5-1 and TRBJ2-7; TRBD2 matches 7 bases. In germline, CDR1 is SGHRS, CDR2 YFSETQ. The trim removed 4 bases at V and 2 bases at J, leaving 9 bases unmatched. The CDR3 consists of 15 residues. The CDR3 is CASSPGLAATYEQYF. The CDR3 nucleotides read TGCGCCAGCAGCCCAGGGCTAGCGGCTACCTACGAGCAGTACTTC.

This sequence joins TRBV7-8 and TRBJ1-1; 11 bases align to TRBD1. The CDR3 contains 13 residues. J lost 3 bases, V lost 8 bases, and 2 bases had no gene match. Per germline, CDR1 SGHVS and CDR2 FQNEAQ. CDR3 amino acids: CASGQGAHTEAFF. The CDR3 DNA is TGTGCCAGCGGACAGGGGGCCCACACTGAAGCTTTCTTT. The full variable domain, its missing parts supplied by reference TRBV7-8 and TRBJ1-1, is GAGVSQSPRYKVAKRGQDVALRCDPISGHVSLFWYQQALGQGPEFLTYFQNEAQLDKSGLPSDRFFAERPEGSVSTLKIQRTQQEDSAVYLCASGQGAHTEAFFGQGTRLTVV.